This TCR beta chain was recovered during a study of cytomegalovirus exposure and HLA in healthy donors. Study outcomes and limitations: Most TCR sequences were rare, but some public TCRs occurred in many donors.

The CDR3 spans 17 residues. V was shortened by 0 bases and J by 0 bases, with 15 bases between the two germline ends. Germline V gives CDR1 MNHEY, CDR2 SMNVEV (reference sequence). Data came from immunoSEQ multiplex PCR; TCRdb stores just in-frame clones and leaves some out. The sample includes 150,000 to 200,000 clones, about 88% seen only once; the top ten take 2% to 2.5%. This clone was counted once. Its matching antigen is unknown. The source of this sequence is a woman younger than 35 in good health and CMV-seronegative. The V and J genes are TRBV27 and TRBJ2-7; the D gene is possibly TRBD2 (6 bases). Sequencing used PBMCs. The DNA of the CDR3 is TGTGCCAGCAGTTTATCCCGATTTGGCGGGACCTCCTACGAGCAGTACTTC. Its protein is CASSLSRFGGTSYEQYF.